A single T cell receptor beta chain is shown here with its context. Antigen unknown. The CDR3 covers 14 residues. The germline CDR1 and CDR2 sequences are SGHRS and YFSETQ. Between the trimmed V and J ends, which lost 0 bases and 2 bases, there was a span of 9 bases. The source of the sample is a study of cytomegalovirus exposure and HLA in healthy donors. General study findings and limits: Later analysis demonstrated an association between a missense DCLRE1C variant and TCR beta V- and J-gene trimming. Data from an earlier analysis indicated that most TCR beta V segments were productive either about 87% or about 30% of the time. In a later analysis, most CMV-associated TCR beta chains appeared HLA-restricted. Later work showed greater clonal expansion in HLA-associated TCR beta chains than in equally common others.

The PCR made use of 60 Vbeta and 13 Jbeta primers. Only in-frame clones appear in the TCRdb table, and some are missing; sequencing was by immunoSEQ multiplex PCR. Of fewer than 200,000 clones in the sample, less than 80% were seen once. The TCR originated in a female donor in good health and CMV-seronegative. The sequencing sample was made of PBMCs. This chain links TRBV5-1 with TRBJ2-7; D is perhaps TRBD1 (6 bases). The CDR3 DNA follows: TGCGCCAGCAGCTTGGACAGGGCCACCTACGAGCAGTACTTC. It encodes CASSLDRATYEQYF.